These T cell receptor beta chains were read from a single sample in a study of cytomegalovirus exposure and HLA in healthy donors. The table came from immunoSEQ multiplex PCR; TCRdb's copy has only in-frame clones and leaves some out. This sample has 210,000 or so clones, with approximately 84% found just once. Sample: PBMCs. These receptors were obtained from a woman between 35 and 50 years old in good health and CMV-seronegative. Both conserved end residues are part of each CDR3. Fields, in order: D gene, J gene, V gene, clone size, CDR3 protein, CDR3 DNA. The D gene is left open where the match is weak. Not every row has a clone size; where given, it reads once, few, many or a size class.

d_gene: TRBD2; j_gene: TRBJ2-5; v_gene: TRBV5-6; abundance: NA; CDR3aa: CASSSPGLAGAQYF; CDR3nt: TGTGCCAGCAGTTCACCTGGACTGGCGGGGGCCCAGTACTTC
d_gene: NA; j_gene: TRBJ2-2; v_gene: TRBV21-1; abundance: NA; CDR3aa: CASSSRTGRTGELFF; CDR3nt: TGTGCCAGCAGCTCGCGGACAGGGAGGACCGGGGAGCTGTTTTTT
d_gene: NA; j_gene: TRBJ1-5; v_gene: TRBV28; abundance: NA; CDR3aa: CASSLSGQPQHF; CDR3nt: TGTGCCAGCAGTTTATCGGGTCAGCCCCAGCATTTT
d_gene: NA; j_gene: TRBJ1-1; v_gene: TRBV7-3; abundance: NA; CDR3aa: CASSSISGEAFF; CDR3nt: TGTGCCAGCAGCTCCATATCAGGTGAAGCTTTCTTT
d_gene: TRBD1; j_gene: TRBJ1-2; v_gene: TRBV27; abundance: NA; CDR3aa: CASKDRENYGYTF; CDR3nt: TGTGCCAGCAAGGACAGGGAGAACTATGGCTACACCTTC
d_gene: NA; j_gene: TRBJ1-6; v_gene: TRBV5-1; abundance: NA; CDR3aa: CASSLEAGSINSPLHF; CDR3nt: TGCGCCAGCAGCTTGGAAGCTGGGAGCATTAATTCACCCCTCCACTTT
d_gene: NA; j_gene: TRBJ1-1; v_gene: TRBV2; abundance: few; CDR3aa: CASTEQGVNTEAFF; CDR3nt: TGTGCCAGCACCGAACAGGGAGTGAACACTGAAGCTTTCTTT
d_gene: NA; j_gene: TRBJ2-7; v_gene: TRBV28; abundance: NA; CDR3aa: CASKRGHQYEQYF; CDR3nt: TGTGCCAGCAAGAGGGGACACCAATACGAGCAGTACTTC
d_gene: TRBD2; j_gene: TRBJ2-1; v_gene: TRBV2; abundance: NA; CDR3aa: CASSRGGSSYNEQFF; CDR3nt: TGTGCCAGCTCCCGGGGGGGCAGCTCCTACAATGAGCAGTTCTTC
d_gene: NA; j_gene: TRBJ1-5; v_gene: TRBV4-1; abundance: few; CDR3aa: CASSHVTDNQPQHF; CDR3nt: TGCGCCAGCAGCCATGTAACTGATAATCAGCCCCAGCATTTT
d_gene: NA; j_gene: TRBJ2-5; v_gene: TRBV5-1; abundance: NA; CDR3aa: CASSLVRGETQYF; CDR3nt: TGCGCCAGCAGCTTGGTACGGGGGGAGACCCAGTACTTC
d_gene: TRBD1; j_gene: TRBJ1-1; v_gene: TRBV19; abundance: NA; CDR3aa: CASMVGARGLTEAFF; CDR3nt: TGTGCCAGTATGGTGGGTGCCAGGGGGCTTACTGAAGCTTTCTTT
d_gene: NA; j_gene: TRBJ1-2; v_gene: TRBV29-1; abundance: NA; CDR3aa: CSVVERVSYGYTF; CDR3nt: TGCAGCGTTGTGGAGAGAGTATCCTATGGCTACACCTTC
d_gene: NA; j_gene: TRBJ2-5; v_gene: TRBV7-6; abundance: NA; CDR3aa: CASSLRSLETQYF; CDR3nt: TGTGCCAGCAGCTTGAGGTCCCTAGAGACCCAGTACTTC
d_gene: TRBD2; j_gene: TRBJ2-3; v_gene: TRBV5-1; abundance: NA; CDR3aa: CASSSQTSATLTDTQYF; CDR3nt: TGCGCCAGCAGCTCCCAGACTAGCGCAACCCTCACAGATACGCAGTATTTT
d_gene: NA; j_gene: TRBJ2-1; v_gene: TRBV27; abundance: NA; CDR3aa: CASRTGIYNEQFF; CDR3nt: TGTGCCAGCAGAACAGGTATCTACAATGAGCAGTTCTTC
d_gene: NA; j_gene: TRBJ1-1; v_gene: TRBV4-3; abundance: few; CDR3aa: CASSLDRNAEAFF; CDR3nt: TGCGCCAGCAGCCTCGACAGGAACGCTGAAGCTTTCTTT
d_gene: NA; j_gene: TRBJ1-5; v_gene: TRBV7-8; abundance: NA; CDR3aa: CASSLVPQGSSQPQHF; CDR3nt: TGTGCCAGCAGCTTAGTTCCTCAGGGGAGCAGCCAGCCCCAGCATTTT
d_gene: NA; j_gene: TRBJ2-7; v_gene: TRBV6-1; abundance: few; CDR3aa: CASSEASGVHEQYF; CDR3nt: TGTGCCAGCAGTGAAGCGTCCGGGGTCCACGAGCAGTACTTC
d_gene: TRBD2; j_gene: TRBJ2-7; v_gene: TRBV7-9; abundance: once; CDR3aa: CASSLLTSGDPYEQYF; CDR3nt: TGTGCCAGCAGCCTGCTGACTAGCGGAGACCCCTACGAGCAGTACTTC
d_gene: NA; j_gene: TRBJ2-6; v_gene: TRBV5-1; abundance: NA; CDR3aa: CASSALSAGANVLTF; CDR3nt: TGCGCCAGCAGCGCCCTGAGTGCTGGGGCCAACGTCCTGACTTTC
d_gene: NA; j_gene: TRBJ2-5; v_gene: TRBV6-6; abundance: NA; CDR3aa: CASSYGGKETQYF; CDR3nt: TGTGCCAGCAGTTACGGCGGGAAAGAGACCCAGTACTTC
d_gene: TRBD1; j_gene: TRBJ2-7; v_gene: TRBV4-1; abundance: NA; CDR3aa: CASSQGTGPSYEQYF; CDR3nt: TGCGCCAGCAGCCAAGGGACAGGGCCCTCCTACGAGCAGTACTTC
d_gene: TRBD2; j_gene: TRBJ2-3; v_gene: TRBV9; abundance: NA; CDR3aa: CASSVDPSGGTVDTQYF; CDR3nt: TGTGCCAGCAGCGTAGACCCTAGCGGGGGGACAGTAGATACGCAGTATTTT